Below, 5 T cell receptor beta chains from the same sample are listed, as sequenced in a study of cytomegalovirus exposure and HLA in healthy donors. With 60 Vbeta and 13 Jbeta primers, the PCR was carried out. TCRdb keeps only in-frame clones here, not all; method: immunoSEQ multiplex PCR. The repertoire holds some 140,000 clones, with 79% as singletons. Input material: PBMCs. These receptors came from a man in his forties in good health and CMV-seropositive.

This clone appeared a few times. The chain couples TRBV19 to TRBJ2-7; 10 bases line up with TRBD1. Germline lookup yields CDR1 LNHDA and CDR2 SQIVND (reference sequence). The CDR3 runs to 14 residues. With V trimmed by 4 bases and J by 6 bases, 6 bases remained unmatched. Here the CDR3 reads CASSTRTGGFEQYF. The CDR3 bases are TGTGCCAGTAGTACCCGGACAGGGGGTTTCGAGCAGTACTTC.

The V call is TRBV18, the J call TRBJ1-5; D is unclear. V gave up 2 bases and J gave up 1 base, with 6 bases separating them. Germline CDR1 is KGHSH and CDR2 is LQKENI. This CDR3 has 14 amino acids. CDR3 region: CASSPGESNQPQHF. The CDR3 bases are TGTGCCAGCTCACCAGGGGAGAGCAATCAGCCCCAGCATTTT.

The gene calls are TRBV28 and TRBJ2-7; D may be TRBD1 (6 bases). Between the trimmed V and J ends, which lost 3 bases and 4 bases, there was a span of 16 bases. CDR1 and CDR2 from the germline V gene are MDHEN and SYDVKM. CDR3 size: 15 residues. CDR3 loop: CASSFGAQGWYEQYF. In DNA form, the CDR3 reads TGTGCCAGCAGTTTCGGGGCTCAGGGGTGGTACGAGCAGTACTTC.

This chain uses TRBV7-9 with TRBJ2-1; D gene ambiguous. Trimming took off 3 bases at V and 10 bases at J, with 13 bases between the two ends. The CDR3 is 13 residues long. CDR1 is SEHNR, CDR2 FQNEAQ, per germline (reference sequence). The DNA of the CDR3 is TGTGCCAGCAGCTTCAACTCCCCCAGGGAGCAGTTCTTC. It yields the protein CASSFNSPREQFF. The complete variable domain, with remaining parts taken from reference TRBV7-9 and TRBJ2-1, reads DTGVSQNPRHKITKRGQNVTFRCDPISEHNRLYWYRQTLGQGPEFLTYFQNEAQLEKSRLLSDRFSAERPKGSFSTLEIQRTEQGDSAMYLCASSFNSPREQFFGPGTRLTVL.

The chain couples TRBV7-6 to TRBJ2-5; perhaps TRBD1 as D (6 bases). CDR3 length: 13 amino acids. Germline CDR1 reads SGHVS; CDR2 reads FNYEAQ. The V end lost 5 bases, the J end lost 3 bases, and 10 bases lay between the germline ends. The CDR3 loop is CASSRGQKETQYF. The CDR3 DNA reads TGTGCCAGCAGCCGCGGACAGAAAGAGACCCAGTACTTC.